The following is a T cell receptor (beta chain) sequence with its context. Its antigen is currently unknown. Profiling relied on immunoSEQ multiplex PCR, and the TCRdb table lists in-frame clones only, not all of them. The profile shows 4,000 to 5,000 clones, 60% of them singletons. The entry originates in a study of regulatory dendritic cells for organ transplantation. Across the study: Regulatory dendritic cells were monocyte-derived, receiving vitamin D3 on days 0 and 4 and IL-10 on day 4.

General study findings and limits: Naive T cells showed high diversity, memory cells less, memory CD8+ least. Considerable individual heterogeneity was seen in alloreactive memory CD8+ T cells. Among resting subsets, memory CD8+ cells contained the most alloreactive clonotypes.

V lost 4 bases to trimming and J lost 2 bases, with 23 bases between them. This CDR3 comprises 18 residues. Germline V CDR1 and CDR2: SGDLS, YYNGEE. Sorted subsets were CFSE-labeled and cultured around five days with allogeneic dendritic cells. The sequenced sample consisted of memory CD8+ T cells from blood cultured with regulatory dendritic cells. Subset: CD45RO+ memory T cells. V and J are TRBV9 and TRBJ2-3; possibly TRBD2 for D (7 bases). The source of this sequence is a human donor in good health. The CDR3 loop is CASSTEWGGQGPTDTQYF. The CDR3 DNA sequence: TGTGCCAGCAGCACCGAGTGGGGGGGCCAGGGTCCCACAGATACGCAGTATTTT.